The rows below give T cell receptor beta chains drawn from one sample of a study of T cell changes during pregnancy in multiple sclerosis. Clones were read by immunoSEQ multiplex PCR, and TCRdb kept only the in-frame ones, dropping some. Counted here are about 87,000 clones, around 95% occurring once; the ten biggest clones make up around 1.4%. Source: peripheral blood, taken in the third trimester of pregnancy. These receptors all come from a female donor in good health, enrolled as a control in a pregnancy study. CDR3s include the opening cysteine and the closing phenylalanine or tryptophan. A D gene is named only where the DNA matches it firmly. Not all rows give a size; the values are once, few, many and, for expanded clones, a class.

>TRBJ2-3|.|TRBV27|.
CASSLARRAAGDTQYF
TGTGCCAGCAGTTTAGCTAGGAGGGCAGCAGGAGATACGCAGTATTTT
>TRBJ1-2|TRBD1|TRBV2|.
CASSQGQGVSGYTF
TGTGCCAGCAGTCAGGGACAGGGGGTATCTGGCTACACCTTC
>TRBJ2-6|.|TRBV7-8|.
CASSLDGQFSGANVLTF
TGTGCCAGCAGCTTGGATGGACAGTTCTCTGGGGCCAACGTCCTGACTTTC
>TRBJ2-7|.|TRBV7-9|.
CASSPREGGLLAYEQYF
TGTGCCAGCAGCCCCCGAGAGGGGGGGCTTCTCGCCTACGAGCAGTACTTC
>TRBJ2-1|TRBD2|TRBV4-1|.
CASSQVASGRFDEQFF
TGCGCCAGCAGCCAAGTTGCTAGCGGGAGGTTCGATGAGCAGTTCTTC
>TRBJ2-2|.|TRBV15|once
CATSPRQGTGELFF
TGTGCCACCAGCCCCCGCCAGGGAACCGGGGAGCTGTTTTTT
>TRBJ2-6|TRBD1|TRBV5-1|.
CASSSTGSSGANVLTF
TGCGCCAGCAGCTCGACAGGGTCATCTGGGGCCAACGTCCTGACTTTC
>TRBJ2-7|TRBD2|TRBV11-2|.
CASSRTTSESTYEQYF
TGTGCCAGCAGCCGAACCACTAGCGAGAGTACCTACGAGCAGTACTTC
>TRBJ1-2|TRBD1|TRBV28|.
CASSLQHGGQGDGYTF
TGTGCCAGCAGTTTACAACACGGCGGACAGGGGGACGGCTACACCTTC
>TRBJ2-7|.|TRBV4-1|.
CASSQIGRGSSYEQYF
TGCGCCAGCAGCCAAATCGGCAGGGGAAGCTCCTACGAGCAGTACTTC
>TRBJ2-3|TRBD1|TRBV7-8|.
CASSSGQGALADTQYF
TGTGCCAGCAGCTCAGGGCAGGGGGCTTTGGCAGATACGCAGTATTTT
>TRBJ2-5|TRBD2|TRBV5-1|.
CASSLVPSGIGETQYF
TGCGCCAGCAGCTTGGTCCCTAGCGGGATCGGGGAGACCCAGTACTTC
>TRBJ2-7|.|TRBV20-1|.
CSARLGYEQYF
TGCAGTGCAAGACTCGGCTACGAGCAGTACTTC
>TRBJ1-1|.|TRBV5-1|.
CASSLIPGDTEAFF
TGCGCCAGCAGCTTGATTCCGGGGGACACTGAAGCTTTCTTT
>TRBJ1-5|.|TRBV6-1|.
CASSDRQYPQHF
TGTGCCAGCAGTGATCGACAGTATCCCCAGCATTTT
>TRBJ2-1|.|TRBV19|.
CASSLTRNGEQFF
TGTGCCAGTAGTCTGACTAGGAACGGTGAGCAGTTCTTC
>TRBJ2-3|TRBD1|TRBV27|.
CASSSGTGGARATDTQYF
TGTGCCAGCAGTTCCGGGACAGGGGGCGCGAGGGCCACAGATACGCAGTATTTT
>TRBJ2-2|TRBD1|TRBV7-8|.
CASSLGQGDTGELFF
TGTGCCAGCAGCTTGGGACAGGGTGACACCGGGGAGCTGTTTTTT
>TRBJ2-4|.|TRBV5-6|.
CASSRRSEAKNIQYF
TGTGCCAGCAGCCGCCGTAGCGAGGCCAAAAACATTCAGTACTTC
>TRBJ1-1|.|TRBV5-5|.
CASSRDTHTEAFF
TGTGCCAGCAGCCGGGACACCCACACTGAAGCTTTCTTT
>TRBJ2-7|TRBD1|TRBV4-2|.
CASSQRQGTAYEQYF
TGTGCCAGCAGCCAACGACAGGGTACTGCCTACGAGCAGTACTTC
>TRBJ2-7|TRBD2|TRBV11-2|.
CASSLGGLAGGEQYF
TGTGCCAGCAGCTTAGGGGGACTAGCGGGAGGCGAGCAGTACTTC
>TRBJ2-2|.|TRBV19|once
CASSIYRGRVRTGELFF
TGTGCCAGTAGTATATATAGGGGAAGGGTTCGTACCGGGGAGCTGTTTTTT
>TRBJ2-7|TRBD2|TRBV4-1|.
CASSQTSGRSYEQYF
TGCGCCAGCAGCCAAACCAGCGGGAGGTCCTACGAGCAGTACTTC
>TRBJ2-7|.|TRBV2|.
CASSFGQNYEQYF
TGTGCCAGCTCCTTCGGACAGAACTACGAGCAGTACTTC
>TRBJ1-1|.|TRBV11-3|.
CASSPRGSDTEAFF
TGTGCCAGCAGCCCGAGGGGGTCGGACACTGAAGCTTTCTTT
>TRBJ2-1|.|TRBV27|.
CASSTLWELSYNEQFF
TGTGCCAGCAGCACCTTGTGGGAGCTCTCCTACAATGAGCAGTTCTTC
>TRBJ2-1|TRBD2|TRBV5-1|.
CASSLEGTSGYNEQFF
TGCGCCAGCAGCCTGGAAGGGACTAGCGGTTACAATGAGCAGTTCTTC
>TRBJ1-4|TRBD1|TRBV18|.
CASSPPDRGSNEKLFF
TGTGCCAGCTCACCACCGGACAGGGGGTCTAATGAAAAACTGTTTTTT
>TRBJ1-2|.|TRBV4-1|.
CASSQVHGRGYGYTF
TGCGCCAGCAGCCAAGTTCATGGGCGGGGATATGGCTACACCTTC
>TRBJ2-5|TRBD1|TRBV2|.
CASSYYRGRETQYF
TGTGCCAGCAGTTACTACAGGGGGCGGGAGACCCAGTACTTC
>TRBJ2-7|.|TRBV16|.
CASSPIPGGQYEQYF
TGTGCCAGCAGCCCGATCCCGGGGGGCCAGTACGAGCAGTACTTC
>TRBJ2-7|.|TRBV5-1|.
CASSLDYSYEQYF
TGCGCCAGCAGCTTGGACTACTCCTACGAGCAGTACTTC
>TRBJ1-1|TRBD1|TRBV15|.
CATSRGGTGVNTEAFF
TGTGCCACCAGCAGAGGGGGGACAGGGGTAAACACTGAAGCTTTCTTT
>TRBJ2-4|TRBD2|TRBV5-1|.
CASSPHREGSKNIQYF
TGCGCCAGCAGCCCCCATCGGGAGGGTTCCAAAAACATTCAGTACTTC
>TRBJ2-2|.|TRBV20-1|few
CSAGRSGELFF
TGCAGTGCTGGCCGCTCCGGGGAGCTGTTTTTT
>TRBJ2-5|TRBD2|TRBV5-4|.
CASSRGLAGVQETQYF
TGTGCCAGCAGCCGGGGACTAGCGGGGGTCCAAGAGACCCAGTACTTC
>TRBJ2-1|TRBD2|TRBV9|.
CASSVEVSGRMYNEQFF
TGTGCCAGCAGCGTAGAAGTTAGCGGGAGGATGTACAATGAGCAGTTCTTC
>TRBJ2-2|TRBD2|TRBV5-1|once
CASSLAAGGRTGELFF
TGCGCCAGCAGCTTGGCCGCGGGGGGCCGCACCGGGGAGCTGTTTTTT
>TRBJ2-3|TRBD2|TRBV28|.
CASSLSWLAGERDTQYF
TGTGCCAGCAGTTTATCGTGGCTAGCGGGAGAGAGAGATACGCAGTATTTT
>TRBJ1-2|.|TRBV4-1|once
CASSLLRGAAYGYTF
TGCGCCAGCAGCCTCCTTCGGGGGGCCGCCTATGGCTACACCTTC
>TRBJ2-2|.|TRBV4-1|.
CASSQDEGTGELFF
TGCGCCAGCAGCCAAGATGAGGGAACCGGGGAGCTGTTTTTT
>TRBJ1-3|.|TRBV27|.
CASSFGGNTIYF
TGTGCCAGCAGTTTCGGGGGAAACACCATATATTTT
>TRBJ1-2|TRBD1|TRBV4-1|.
CASSHPAGGPGYTF
TGCGCCAGCAGCCATCCTGCAGGGGGGCCCGGCTACACCTTC
>TRBJ1-4|.|TRBV5-1|.
CASSLAGGANEKLFF
TGCGCCAGCAGCTTGGCCGGGGGGGCTAATGAAAAACTGTTTTTT
>TRBJ2-3|.|TRBV29-1|once
CSVDRALTDTQYF
TGCAGCGTGGACAGAGCCCTAACAGATACGCAGTATTTT
>TRBJ1-2|.|TRBV18|once
CASSLRSRQNAANYGYTF
TGTGCCAGCTCACTTCGATCCCGTCAAAACGCAGCTAACTATGGCTACACCTTC
>TRBJ2-5|TRBD1|TRBV19|.
CASSIIGGTGQETQYF
TGTGCCAGTAGTATAATTGGGGGGACAGGCCAAGAGACCCAGTACTTC
>TRBJ2-7|.|TRBV5-1|.
CASSAETGAYEQYF
TGCGCCAGCAGCGCGGAGACAGGTGCCTACGAGCAGTACTTC
>TRBJ2-1|TRBD2|TRBV30|once
CAWSSGAYNEQFF
TGTGCCTGGAGTAGCGGGGCATACAATGAGCAGTTCTTC
>TRBJ2-5|TRBD1|TRBV10-3|.
CAISAGQQETQYF
TGTGCCATCAGTGCGGGACAGCAAGAGACCCAGTACTTC
>TRBJ2-1|TRBD1|TRBV4-2|.
CASSQDLTGGNEQFF
TGTGCCAGCAGCCAAGATTTGACAGGGGGCAATGAGCAGTTCTTC
>TRBJ1-5|.|TRBV19|.
CASTTRGSQPQHF
TGTGCCAGTACTACTAGGGGGAGTCAGCCCCAGCATTTT
>TRBJ2-3|TRBD2|TRBV10-3|.
CAIGLAGGPGTDTQYF
TGTGCCATCGGACTAGCGGGAGGGCCTGGCACAGATACGCAGTATTTT
>TRBJ2-7|.|TRBV11-2|once
CASSSPNTYEQYF
TGTGCCAGCAGCTCACCAAATACATACGAGCAGTACTTC